One and the same sample provided the 2 T cell receptor beta chains below, sequenced in a study of cytomegalovirus exposure and HLA in healthy donors. PCR was performed using 60 Vbeta and 13 Jbeta primers. Using immunoSEQ multiplex PCR, the repertoire was profiled, and TCRdb retains in-frame clones only, with some absent. The data contain about 180,000 clones, around three quarters of them singletons. The sample comprised PBMCs. These receptors all stem from a man aged 35 to 55 in good health and CMV-seronegative.

V is TRBV19 and J is TRBJ2-5; 13 positions match TRBD2. This CDR3 has 16 residues. Germline CDR1 LNHDA, CDR2 SQIVND (reference sequence). V lost 5 bases and J lost 5; bases outside the gene matches: 8. CDR3 in DNA: TGTGCCAGTAGTTTCGGGACTAGCGGGATCGGGGAGACCCAGTACTTC. Protein product: CASSFGTSGIGETQYF.

V usage is TRBV6-6 and J usage is TRBJ2-1; 11 bases line up with TRBD2. Germline assignment: CDR1 MNHNY and CDR2 SVGAGI (reference sequence). V lost 6 bases and J lost 4; bases outside the gene matches: 5. This CDR3 spans 15 amino acids. CDR3 nucleotide sequence: TGTGCCAGCAGATCTACTAGCGGGAGTTACAATGAGCAGTTCTTC. Protein: CASRSTSGSYNEQFF.